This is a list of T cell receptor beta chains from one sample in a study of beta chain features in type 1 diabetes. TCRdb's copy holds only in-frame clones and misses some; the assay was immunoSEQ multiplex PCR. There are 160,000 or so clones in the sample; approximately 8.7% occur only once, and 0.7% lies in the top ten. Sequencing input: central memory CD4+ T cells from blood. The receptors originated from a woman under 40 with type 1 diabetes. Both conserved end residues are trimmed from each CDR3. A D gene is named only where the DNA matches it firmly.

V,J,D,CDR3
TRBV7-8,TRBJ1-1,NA,ASSRINPGETNTEAF
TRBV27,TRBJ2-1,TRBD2,ASSLVGTSPYEQF
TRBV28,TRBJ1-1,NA,ASSLSLDTNTEAF
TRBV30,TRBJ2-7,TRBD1,AWSVKGADEQY
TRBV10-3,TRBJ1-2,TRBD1,AIRGTGLNYGYT
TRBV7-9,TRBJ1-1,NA,ASSLALGGNTEAF
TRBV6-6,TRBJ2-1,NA,ASSSSGRSNEQF
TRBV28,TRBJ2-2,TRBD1,ASSASGQGGAGELF
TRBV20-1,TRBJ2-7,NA,SASGGIEQY
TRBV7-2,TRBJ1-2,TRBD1,ASSLAGQILYGYT
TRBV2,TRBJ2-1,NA,ASSLDYEQF
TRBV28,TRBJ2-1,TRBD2,ASMTSGRVYNEQF
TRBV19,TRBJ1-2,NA,ASSIAREPYGYT
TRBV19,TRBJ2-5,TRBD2,ASSNPGLAGKETQY
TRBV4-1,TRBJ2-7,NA,ASSQDLAGNYEQY
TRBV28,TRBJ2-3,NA,ASSEAGSSTDTQY
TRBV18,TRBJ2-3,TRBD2,ASSPLAGGSTDTQY
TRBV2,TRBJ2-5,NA,ASSVSSETQY
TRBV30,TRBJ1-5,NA,AWSGAAGNQPQH
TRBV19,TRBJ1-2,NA,ASSISASGDYGYT
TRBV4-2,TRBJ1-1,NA,ASSQLGVGTEAF
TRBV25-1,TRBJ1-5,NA,ASSEQYNQPQH
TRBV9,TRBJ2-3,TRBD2,ASSVMGLGPDTQY
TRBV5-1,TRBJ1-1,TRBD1,ASSFGQGGTEAF
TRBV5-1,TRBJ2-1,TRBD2,ASSLLAGGYNEQF
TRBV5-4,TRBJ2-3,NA,ASSHRQDPTDTQY
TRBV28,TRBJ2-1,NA,ASSDYSYNEQF
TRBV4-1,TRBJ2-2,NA,ASSQAGLHGGELF
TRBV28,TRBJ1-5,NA,ASSPRGRPQH
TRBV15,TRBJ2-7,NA,ATSRGSGTSNIEQY